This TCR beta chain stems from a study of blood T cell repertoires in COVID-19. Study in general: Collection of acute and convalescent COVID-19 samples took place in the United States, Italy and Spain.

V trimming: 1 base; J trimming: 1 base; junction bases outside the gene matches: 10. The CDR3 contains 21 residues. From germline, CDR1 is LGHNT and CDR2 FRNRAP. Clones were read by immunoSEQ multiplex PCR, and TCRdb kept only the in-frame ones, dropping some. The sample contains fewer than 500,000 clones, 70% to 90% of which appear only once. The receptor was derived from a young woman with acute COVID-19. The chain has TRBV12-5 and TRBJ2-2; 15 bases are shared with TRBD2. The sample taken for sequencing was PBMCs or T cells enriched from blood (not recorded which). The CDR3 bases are TGTGCTAGTGGTTTGGCACCCTTGGGACTAGCGGGGGGTTTGAACACCGGGGAGCTGTTTTTT. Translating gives CASGLAPLGLAGGLNTGELFF.